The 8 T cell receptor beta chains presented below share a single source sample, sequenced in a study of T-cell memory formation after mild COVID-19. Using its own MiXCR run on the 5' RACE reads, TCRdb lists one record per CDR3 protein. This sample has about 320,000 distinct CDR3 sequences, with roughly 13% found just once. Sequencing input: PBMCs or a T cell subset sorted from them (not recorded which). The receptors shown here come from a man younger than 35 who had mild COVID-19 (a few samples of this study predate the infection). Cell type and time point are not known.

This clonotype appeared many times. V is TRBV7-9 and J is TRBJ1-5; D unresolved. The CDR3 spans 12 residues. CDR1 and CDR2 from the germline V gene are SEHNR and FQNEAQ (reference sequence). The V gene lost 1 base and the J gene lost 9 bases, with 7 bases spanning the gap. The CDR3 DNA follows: TGTGCCAGCAGCTTAGTAGGCAGGCCCCAGCATTTT. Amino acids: CASSLVGRPQHF.

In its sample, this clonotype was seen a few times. The CDR3 is CASQAPGTVSSYNEQFF. The CDR3 DNA follows: TGTGCCAGTCAAGCCCCTGGGACGGTGAGCTCCTACAATGAGCAGTTCTTC. V gene TRBV2 combines with J gene TRBJ2-1; D tentatively reads TRBD1 or TRBD2 (5 bases each). Trimming removed 9 bases at V and 0 bases at J, with 21 bases between. CDR3 size: 17 residues. CDR1 and CDR2 (germline): SNHLY, FYNNEI. Combining the CDR3 with reference TRBV2 and TRBJ2-1 gives the whole variable domain EPEVTQTPSHQVTQMGQEVILRCVPISNHLYFYWYRQILGQKVEFLVSFYNNEISEKSEIFDDQFSVERPDGSNFTLKIRSTKLEDSAMYFCASQAPGTVSSYNEQFFGPGTRLTVL.

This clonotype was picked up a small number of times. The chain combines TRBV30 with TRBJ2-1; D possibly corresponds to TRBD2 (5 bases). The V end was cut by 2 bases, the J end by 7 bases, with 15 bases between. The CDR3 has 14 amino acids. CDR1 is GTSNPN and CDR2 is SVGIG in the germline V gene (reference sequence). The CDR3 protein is CAWSSPPGKNEQFF. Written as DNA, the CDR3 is TGTGCCTGGAGTTCCCCGCCGGGGAAAAATGAGCAGTTCTTC.

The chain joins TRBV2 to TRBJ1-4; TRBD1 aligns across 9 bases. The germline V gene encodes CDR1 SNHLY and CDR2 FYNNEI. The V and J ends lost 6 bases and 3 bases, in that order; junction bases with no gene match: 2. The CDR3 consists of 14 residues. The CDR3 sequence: CASSGTGSNEKLFF. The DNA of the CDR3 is TGTGCCAGCAGCGGGACAGGGTCTAATGAAAAACTGTTTTTT.

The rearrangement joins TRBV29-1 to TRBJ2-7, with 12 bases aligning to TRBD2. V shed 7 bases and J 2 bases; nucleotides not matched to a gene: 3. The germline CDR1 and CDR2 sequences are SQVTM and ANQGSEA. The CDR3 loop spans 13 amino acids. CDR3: CSASSGGAYEQYF. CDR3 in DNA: TGCAGCGCCTCTAGCGGGGGGGCCTACGAGCAGTACTTC.

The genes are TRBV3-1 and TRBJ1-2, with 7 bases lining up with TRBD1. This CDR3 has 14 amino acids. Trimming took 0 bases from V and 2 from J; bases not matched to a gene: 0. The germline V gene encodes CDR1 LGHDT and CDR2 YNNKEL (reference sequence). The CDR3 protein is CASSQETGNYGYTF. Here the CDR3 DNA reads TGTGCCAGCAGCCAAGAGACAGGGAACTATGGCTACACCTTC.

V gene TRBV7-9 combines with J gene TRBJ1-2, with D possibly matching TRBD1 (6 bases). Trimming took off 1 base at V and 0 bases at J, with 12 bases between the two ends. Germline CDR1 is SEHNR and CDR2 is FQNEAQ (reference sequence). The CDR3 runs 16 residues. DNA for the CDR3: TGTGCCAGCAGCTTAGTCTCAGGGGACTCTAACTATGGCTACACCTTC. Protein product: CASSLVSGDSNYGYTF.

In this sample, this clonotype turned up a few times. In DNA form, the CDR3 reads TGTGCCAGCAGCTTAAGTTTGGGGGGGACCACAGATACGCAGTATTTT. The encoded protein is CASSLSLGGTTDTQYF. The J gene is TRBJ2-3, the V gene TRBV7-6; 7 bases match TRBD2. CDR1 is SGHVS and CDR2 is FNYEAQ in the germline V gene. Trimming cost V 2 bases and J 2 bases; bases outside gene matches: 7. The CDR3 is made up of 16 amino acids.